The sequence of this TCR beta chain was determined in a study of blood T cell repertoires in COVID-19. On the study more broadly: Samples of COVID-19 (acute and convalescent) were obtained from the United States, Italy and Spain. Sample material is recorded as cDNA or gDNA derived from T cells, B-cell-depleted T cells, or PBMCs.

The CDR3 loop spans 16 amino acids. Germline CDR1 SGHAT, CDR2 FQDESV (reference sequence). The germline V and J ends were trimmed by 3 bases and 0 bases, with 12 bases remaining between them. As handled by the study authors: Reference gene primer amplification in the assay estimated nucleated cell counts. TCRdb keeps only in-frame clones here, not all; method: immunoSEQ multiplex PCR. D and trimming come from the DNA, and the V and J calls and clone size come from that table. This sample carries about 150,000 clones, approximately 90% of them seen once, and the ten largest clones take just under 0.95%.

This sequence joins TRBV11-1 and TRBJ2-1; D is undetermined. This TCR derives from a woman between 45 and 65 years old with acute or convalescent COVID-19. Sequencing input: peripheral blood. DNA for the CDR3: TGTGCCAGCAGCTTTAGTAGTAGTAGCTCCTACAATGAGCAGTTCTTC. Encoded protein: CASSFSSSSSYNEQFF. The entire variable domain, with the rest obtained from reference TRBV11-1 and TRBJ2-1, is as follows: EAEVAQSPRYKITEKSQAVAFWCDPISGHATLYWYRQILGQGPELLVQFQDESVVDDSQLPKDRFSAERLKGVDSTLKIQPAELGDSAMYLCASSFSSSSSYNEQFFGPGTRLTVL.